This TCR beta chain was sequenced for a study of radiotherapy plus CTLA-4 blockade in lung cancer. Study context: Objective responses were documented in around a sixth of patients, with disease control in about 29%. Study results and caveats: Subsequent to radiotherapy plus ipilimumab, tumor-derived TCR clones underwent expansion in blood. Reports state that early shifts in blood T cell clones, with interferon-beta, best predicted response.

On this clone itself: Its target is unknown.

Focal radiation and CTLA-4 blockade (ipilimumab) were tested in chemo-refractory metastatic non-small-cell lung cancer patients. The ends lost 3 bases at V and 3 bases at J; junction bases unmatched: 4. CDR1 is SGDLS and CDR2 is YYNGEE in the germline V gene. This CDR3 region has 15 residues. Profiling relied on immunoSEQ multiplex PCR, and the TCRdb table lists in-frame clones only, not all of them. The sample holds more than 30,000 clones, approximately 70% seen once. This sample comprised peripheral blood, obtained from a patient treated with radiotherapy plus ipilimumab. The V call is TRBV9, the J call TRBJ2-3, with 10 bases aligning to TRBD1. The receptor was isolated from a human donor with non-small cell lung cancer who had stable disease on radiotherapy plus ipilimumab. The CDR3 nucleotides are TGTGCCAGCAGCGAGGAGGGACAGGGGACAGATACGCAGTATTTT. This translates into CASSEEGQGTDTQYF.